This T cell receptor (beta chain) came from a study of shared T cell receptors in the human thymus. Assay: immunoSEQ multiplex PCR; the TCRdb copy retains only in-frame clones and omits some. In the table there are 500,000 to 850,000 clones, around 87% of which are singletons. The same data also went into a second study, on human thymus T cells. That investigation notes: Among the donors, all were healthy Finnish infants having corrective surgery for congenital heart defects. Resections from corrective heart surgery provided thymus tissue. An apparent bias in V and J gene usage was seen in thymic and blood repertoires. Unrelated individuals reportedly shared highly overlapping thymic TCR repertoires.

The TCR originated in a boy in the first two years of life with a congenital heart defect. Specimen: thymocytes.

The CDR3 region is CASSVWTGMNTEAFF. In nucleotides, the CDR3 is TGTGCCAGCAGCGTCTGGACAGGGATGAACACTGAAGCTTTCTTT. V and J are TRBV9 and TRBJ1-1, with 8 bases lining up with TRBD1. With 2 bases clipped from V and 0 bases from J, the junction kept 3 bases outside the gene matches. Germline CDR1 SGDLS, CDR2 YYNGEE. The CDR3 totals 15 residues.